This T cell receptor beta chain was observed in a study of blood T cell repertoires in COVID-19. As for the study in general: From T cells, B-cell-depleted T cells, or PBMCs came the material, which was cDNA or gDNA.

This clone has more than one count but fewer than ten. The sample carries other DNA sequences with the same CDR3. The repertoire was sequenced with immunoSEQ multiplex PCR; TCRdb's copy has only in-frame clones and lacks some. The repertoire holds a few hundred thousand clones, with about nine tenths as singletons. The sequenced material came from PBMCs or T cells enriched from blood (not recorded which). The TCR comes from a woman aged 55 to 70 who had recovered from COVID-19.

The CDR3 DNA is TGTGCCAGCAGTTTCGGCAATCAGCCCCAGCATTTT. It is translated as CASSFGNQPQHF. The rearrangement uses TRBV12-3 or TRBV12-4 and TRBJ1-5; D gene ambiguous. Trimming pared 3 bases from V and 2 bases from J, leaving 2 bases between. The CDR3 totals 12 residues.